This T cell receptor beta chain is from a study of identical twins (dated by TCRdb to about 2016). In terms of the full investigation: TCR alpha and beta repertoires from monozygotic twins, unrelated adults of various ages and cord blood were deep-sequenced to test whether fetal clonotypes persist. To rule out contamination, replicate twin experiments were performed at different times with different library preparation protocols.

The CDR3 runs 15 residues from the cysteine to the phenylalanine. The sequence is cut down to CDR3 DNA, 45 bases in frame from base 1. CDR1 and CDR2 are read off the germline V gene (reference sequence) as LGHDT and YNNKEL. The trim is 3 bases for V and 4 bases for J, with a gap of 13 bases between the germline ends. Concerning this clonotype itself: The target of this receptor is not known. The input lacks base qualities; no much larger clone sits a single base away.

Library construction relied on 5' RACE. TCRdb names Illumina HiSeq 2000 as the instrument used. A universal primer binding site was added through template switching, and the final cDNA carried a unique molecular identifier so that TCR cDNA molecules could be counted accurately. Specific primers in the conserved constant-segment region were used to synthesize first-strand cDNA for the TCR alpha and beta chains. To control for contamination, each cDNA library was double barcoded with a SMART-Mk sample barcode plus Illumina barcodes. TruSeq adapter sequences, together with Illumina sample barcodes, were added in two successive PCR steps. The Illumina HiSeq platform was used with custom primers to sequence TCR alpha and beta cDNA libraries. Per the source publication's procedure: Raw reads were processed with MiGEC to extract unique molecular identifiers, and MiXCR was used to determine CDR3 positions. Recombination models were inferred per individual with the repgenHMM and IGoR tools using an EM algorithm. The analysis of shared clonotypes was done with the tcR package in R, with sharing normalized by the product of cloneset sizes. To study raw recombination without the effects of thymic and clonal selection, out-of-frame nonproductive sequences were analyzed. The public reads were quality trimmed at Q25 with fastp and then assembled into clones with MiXCR by TCRdb, keeping productive beta chains. Rows with one shared CDR3 protein collapse into an entry with the most common genes and DNA. The V and J calls were determined by TCRdb, not by the authors. Counted in this sample were roughly 710,000 distinct CDR3 sequences; 5.5% to 6.5% of them appeared once. 1.5% to 2% of the sample lies in the top ten.

All donors were healthy Caucasians. The study also sequenced three unrelated non-twin adults: a male aged 18 to 30, a male aged 50 to 59 and a female aged 50 to 59. Miltenyi CD45RO+ enrichment and human naive T-cell isolation kits were used to isolate memory (CD45RO+) and naive T cells from PBMC. Broader findings and caveats from the paper: Zero-insertion analyses could be partly confounded by invariant T cells such as MAIT and iNKT, although diverse VJ usage argued against such confounding for most clonotypes. Out-of-frame TCR alpha sequences shared between twins showed an excess of low generation-probability sequences compared with coincidental sharing between unrelated individuals. Abundant cord blood beta clonotypes had fewer insertions, young adult naive repertoires showed a similar but weaker trend, and memory repertoires showed no such trend. Conclusions relied on cross-sectional statistical analysis, since the same donors could not be followed over many years. A weaker excess of twin sharing was found in beta out-of-frame sequences because the signal-to-noise ratio was lowered by fewer shared sequences. In monozygotic twins, recombination models systematically underestimated out-of-frame TCR alpha sharing, but the models matched the sharing seen between unrelated individuals.

The specimen sequenced was naive T cells sorted from blood. This specimen's cell subset or site label, per the study, means: cells isolated with a human naive T-cell isolation kit. This chain is built from TRBV3-1 and TRBJ2-4; the D assignment is uncertain and may be TRBD1 or TRBD2, with 6 bases supporting each. The sequence was collected from a man younger than 35 in good health. The base sequence is TGTGCCAGCAGCCAGATTAAGGGGGGTAAAAACATTCAGTACTTC. Its product reads: CASSQIKGGKNIQYF.